Each of the 22 T cell receptor beta chains below was sequenced from the same sample in a study of T cells in Graves' hyperthyroidism and ophthalmopathy. Researchers amplified the TCR beta CDR3 regions from RNA transcripts. In the first-round RT-PCR of the TCR CDR3, the HTBI primer set was used. TCRdb redid the calling of the multiplex PCR reads with MiXCR, one entry per CDR3 protein. The repertoire holds around 600,000 distinct CDR3 sequences, with roughly 15% as singletons. The sample consisted of blood. The receptor set was obtained from a woman between 50 and 59 years old with Graves' ophthalmopathy.

This clonotype was seen ten or more times. The V call is TRBV12-3 or TRBV12-4, the J call TRBJ1-1; D is possibly TRBD1 (5 bases). The CDR3 covers 12 residues. Trimming removed 3 bases at V and 8 bases at J, with 10 bases between. This chain's CDR3 is CASSFAGLEAFF. In nucleotides, the CDR3 is TGTGCCAGCAGTTTCGCAGGGCTCGAAGCTTTCTTT.

This clonotype occurred many times. This sequence joins TRBV7-9 and TRBJ2-7; D unclear. The CDR3 totals 12 residues. Trimming left V 3 bases short and J 9 bases short, with 12 bases between. Germline V gene data show CDR1 as SEHNR and CDR2 as FQNEAQ (reference sequence). This chain's CDR3 is CASSLDLSVQYF. The CDR3 coding sequence is TGTGCCAGCAGCTTGGACCTATCCGTGCAGTACTTC. The full variable domain, completed using reference TRBV7-9 and TRBJ2-7, is DTGVSQNPRHKITKRGQNVTFRCDPISEHNRLYWYRQTLGQGPEFLTYFQNEAQLEKSRLLSDRFSAERPKGSFSTLEIQRTEQGDSAMYLCASSLDLSVQYFGPGTRLTVT.

V usage is TRBV5-1 and J usage is TRBJ1-5, with TRBD1 matching 8 bases. Germline V gene lookup returns CDR1 SGHRS and CDR2 YFSETQ. After removal of 4 bases from V and 0 bases from J, the junction contained 12 bases not matched to a gene. The CDR3 spans 18 residues. Here the CDR3 reads CASSADRALVNSNQPQHF. CDR3 in DNA: TGCGCCAGCAGCGCGGACAGGGCCCTGGTGAATAGCAATCAGCCCCAGCATTTT.

This clonotype was observed a handful of times. This clone may be a read error of a much larger clone one base away. The chain combines TRBV24-1 with TRBJ2-2; tentative D call: TRBD2 (6 bases). Germline V gene data show CDR1 as KGHDR and CDR2 as SFDVKD. The CDR3 is 15 residues long. This CDR3 reads CVTSPLGEDTGELFF. The DNA of the CDR3 is TGTGTCACCAGTCCCCTTGGGGAGGACACCGGGGAGCTGTTTTTT.

The gene calls are TRBV28 and TRBJ2-7, with TRBD2 matching 7 bases. With 5 bases clipped from V and 6 bases from J, the junction kept 7 bases outside the gene matches. The CDR3 is made up of 13 amino acids. Germline V gene sequence: CDR1 MDHEN, CDR2 SYDVKM. The CDR3 is CASSESGGSEQYF. The CDR3, as DNA: TGTGCCAGCAGTGAGTCGGGGGGAAGCGAGCAGTACTTC.

This clonotype was observed many times. The V and J genes are TRBV12-3 or TRBV12-4 and TRBJ2-1; D is possibly TRBD2 (5 bases). V was clipped by 1 base and J by 8 bases, with 18 bases between them. This CDR3 spans 16 amino acids. The DNA of the CDR3 is TGTGCCAGCAGTTTAGATGTGGGAGAGGACGGCGATGAGCAGTTCTTC. This gives the protein CASSLDVGEDGDEQFF.

This clonotype was recorded at least ten times. The chain combines TRBV6-2 or TRBV6-3 with TRBJ2-1, with TRBD2 identical over 9 bases. This CDR3 contains 16 residues. Germline CDR1 MNHEY, CDR2 SVGEGT. The ends lost 6 bases at V and 6 bases at J; junction bases unmatched: 12. The DNA of the CDR3 is TGTGCCAGCAGGCGACTAGCGGAAAACATAGTCAATGAGCAGTTCTTC. Its protein product is CASRRLAENIVNEQFF.

The J gene is TRBJ1-2, the V gene TRBV6-1; no clear D gene. Germline V gene sequence: CDR1 MNHNS, CDR2 SASEGT. V was trimmed by 6 bases and J by 5 bases, leaving 16 bases between them. The CDR3 spans 14 residues. CDR3 sequence reads: CASRGIGRPYGYTF. Written as DNA, the CDR3 is TGTGCCAGCAGAGGAATCGGCCGGCCTTATGGCTACACCTTC.

This clonotype came up many times. The rearrangement uses TRBV7-2 and TRBJ2-7; 9 bases are a match to TRBD2. Germline-derived CDR1 and CDR2 are SGHTA and FQGNSA. V dropped 4 bases and J dropped 4; count of bases not matched to a gene: 8. This CDR3 region has 15 residues. CDR3 protein: CASSSRLAGRYEQYF. CDR3 nucleotides: TGTGCCAGCAGCTCACGGCTAGCGGGAAGGTACGAGCAGTACTTC.

Notes on this clonotype: A read error is possible here, since a much larger clone lies one base away. The genes are TRBV20-1 and TRBJ2-1; 8 nucleotides align to TRBD2. This CDR3 is 14 amino acids long. Looked up from germline, CDR1 is DFQATT and CDR2 is SNEGSKA (reference sequence). The CDR3 protein is CSAVAGNTYNEQLF. CDR3 bases: TGCAGTGCTGTAGCGGGAAACACCTACAATGAGCAGCTCTTC.

With regard to this clonotype: This could be a read error, since a much larger clone is one nucleotide away. The rearrangement uses TRBV4-3 and TRBJ2-1; 10 bases line up with TRBD1. The CDR3 is 16 amino acids. The junction had 4 bases not matched to a gene; V was cut back by 0 bases and J by 5 bases. CDR1 is LGHNA and CDR2 is YSLEER in the germline V gene. As DNA, the CDR3 is TGCGCCAGCAGCCAAGACGGGACAGGGGCCCACAATGAGCAGTTCTTC. It specifies CASSQDGTGAHNEQFF.

This clonotype was observed many times. V and J are TRBV20-1 and TRBJ2-5; D not resolved. CDR1 and CDR2 from the germline V gene are DFQATT and SNEGSKA (reference sequence). V lost 4 bases and J 5 bases, leaving 5 bases between the germline ends. This CDR3 is built from 10 residues. The CDR3 DNA sequence: TGCAGTGCTAAGCGCGAGACCCAGTACTTC. It yields the protein CSAKRETQYF.

The table lists this clonotype with a few counts. The J gene is TRBJ2-7, the V gene TRBV4-3; 9 bases are shared with TRBD2. Germline CDR1 reads LGHNA; CDR2 reads YSLEER. The V and J ends lost 2 bases and 2 bases, in that order; junction bases with no gene match: 10. The CDR3 spans 17 residues. For the CDR3, the DNA is TGCGCCAGCAGCCAAAGTTCAGTGGCGGGAGGGCCCTACGAGCAGTACTTC. Its translation: CASSQSSVAGGPYEQYF.

This clonotype was detected ten times or more. J is TRBJ2-7 and V is TRBV28, with D possibly TRBD2 on 5 matching bases. The V end was cut by 5 bases, the J end by 2 bases, with 13 bases between. From germline, CDR1 is MDHEN and CDR2 SYDVKM. This CDR3 contains 14 residues. CDR3 residues: CASSPPSSPYEQYF. The CDR3 DNA is TGTGCCAGCAGTCCCCCTAGCTCACCCTACGAGCAGTACTTC.

This clonotype was observed many times. The chain's CDR3 is CASSLVGRSNGYTF. DNA of the CDR3: TGTGCCAGCAGCTTAGTGGGCAGATCTAATGGCTACACCTTC. The genes are TRBV7-2 and TRBJ1-2; D is ambiguous. CDR1 is SGHTA, CDR2 FQGNSA, per germline. The CDR3 sequence is 14 residues long. Trimming pared 1 base from V and 6 bases from J, leaving 12 bases between. Looking up the rest from reference TRBV7-2 and TRBJ1-2 gives the full variable domain: GAGVSQSPSNKVTEKGKDVELRCDPISGHTALYWYRQSLGQGLEFLIYFQGNSAPDKSGLPSDRFSAERTGGSVSTLTIQRTQQEDSAVYLCASSLVGRSNGYTFGSGTRLTVV.

This clonotype was counted a few times. J is TRBJ1-1 and V is TRBV5-6, with D possibly being TRBD1 (5 bases). The germline V and J ends were trimmed by 3 bases and 6 bases, with 15 bases remaining between them. This CDR3 contains 14 residues. CDR1 and CDR2 (germline): SGHDT, YYEEEE. The CDR3 loop reads CASSSTDRGAEAFF. CDR3 nucleotide sequence: TGTGCCAGCAGCTCCACTGACAGAGGCGCTGAAGCTTTCTTT.

Many counts were recorded for this clonotype. DNA for the CDR3: TGTGCCAGCAGCTTGGCCCCAGGTGACTACGAGCAGTACTTC. It encodes CASSLAPGDYEQYF. The rearrangement links TRBV5-4 to TRBJ2-7, with D uncertain. The CDR3 runs 14 residues. V shed 0 bases and J shed 3 bases, with 10 bases lying between them. Per the germline V gene, CDR1 is SGHNT and CDR2 is YYREEE (reference sequence).

This clonotype was counted many times. The chain combines TRBV6-5 with TRBJ1-1; 10 bases fit TRBD1. The trim removed 0 bases at V and 1 base at J, leaving 20 bases unmatched. The length of the CDR3 is 22 residues. CDR1 is MNHEY, CDR2 SVGAGI, per germline. The CDR3 nucleotides read TGTGCCAGCAGTTACTCTATGGGACAGGGGTTAGAGGTTGCTGTAGCGAACACTGAAGCTTTCTTT. Its translation is CASSYSMGQGLEVAVANTEAFF.

In its sample, this clonotype was seen many times. The CDR3 loop reads CASSLVAGEGEQYF. CDR3 DNA sequence: TGTGCCAGCAGCCTGGTAGCGGGAGAGGGCGAGCAGTACTTC. V usage is TRBV14 and J usage is TRBJ2-7, with TRBD2 matching 9 bases. Germline lookup yields CDR1 SGHDN and CDR2 FVKESK. Unmatched junction bases numbered 7, after V lost 4 bases and J lost 6 bases. This CDR3 spans 14 amino acids.

The chain carries TRBV9 and TRBJ1-2, with a weak D call TRBD1 (6 bases). This CDR3 has 12 amino acids. Germline V gene data show CDR1 as SGDLS and CDR2 as YYNGEE. V lost 7 bases and J 4 bases, leaving 11 bases between the germline ends. This chain's CDR3 is CASEGDTYGYTF. The CDR3 DNA sequence: TGTGCCAGCGAGGGGGACACCTATGGCTACACCTTC. Complete variable domain (other parts from reference TRBV9 and TRBJ1-2): DSGVTQTPKHLITATGQRVTLRCSPRSGDLSVYWYQQSLDQGLQFLIQYYNGEERAKGNILERFSAQQFPDLHSELNLSSLELGDSALYFCASEGDTYGYTFGSGTRLTVV.

This clonotype was detected many times. V usage is TRBV6-1 and J usage is TRBJ1-2, with TRBD1 matching over 8 bases. CDR3 length: 13 residues. Germline assignment: CDR1 MNHNS and CDR2 SASEGT. Trimming removed 5 bases from V and 4 bases from J; junction bases left unmatched: 3. For the CDR3, the DNA is TGTGCCAGCAGTCGGACAGGGCGCTATGGCTACACCTTC. Translated, it gives CASSRTGRYGYTF.

This clonotype was observed at least ten times. The chain recombines TRBV6-2 or TRBV6-3 with TRBJ1-1; tentative D call: TRBD1 (5 bases). The CDR3 consists of 15 residues. Trimming took 2 bases from V and 0 from J, leaving 10 bases between them. Looked up from germline, CDR1 is MNHEY and CDR2 is SVGEGT. The CDR3 here is CASSYGDSMNTEAFF. The CDR3 nucleotides read TGTGCCAGCAGTTACGGGGACTCCATGAACACTGAAGCTTTCTTT.